These 7 T cell receptor beta chains came from one sample sequenced in a study of T cell responses to AZD1222 COVID-19 vaccine (dated by TCRdb to the early 2020s). Receptor amplification or capture employed the immunoSEQ multiplex PCR assay. Entries here come from immuneACCESS through TCRdb and include only in-frame sequences with V and J called. Some clones fail to appear in such tables; in the studies checked, an unresolved V gene covers under half of the shortfall, and the cause of the remainder is unknown. This sample holds about 73,000 clones; approximately 88% were observed only once. The ten largest clones capture 20% of the sample. Sample time point, as interpreted from the label and publication: baseline before first vaccination. This specimen consisted of peripheral blood, obtained on day 0 of AZD1222 vaccination. The receptors here all came from an adult in good health.

V gene TRBV5-4 combines with J gene TRBJ2-3; D remains ambiguous. The CDR3 sequence is 15 residues long. The germline V gene encodes CDR1 SGHNT and CDR2 YYREEE (reference sequence). The V gene lost 0 bases and the J gene lost 7 bases, with 15 bases spanning the gap. The CDR3, as DNA: TGTGCCAGCAGCTTGGACTTCCGTGGCGGAAATACGCAGTATTTT. This gives the protein CASSLDFRGGNTQYF.

The rearrangement joins TRBV6-6 to TRBJ2-1, with 8 bases lining up with TRBD1. Germline-derived CDR1 and CDR2 are MNHNY and SVGAGI (reference sequence). The J segment lost 9 bases and the V segment lost 6 bases, leaving 7 bases of the junction unmatched. CDR3 size: 13 residues. CDR3 nucleotides: TGTGCCAGCAGCCACCCAGGGGGCGGTGAGCAGTTCTTC. Translating it yields CASSHPGGGEQFF.

V gene TRBV27 combines with J gene TRBJ2-7; 9 positions match TRBD1. The CDR3 runs to 14 residues. Germline-derived CDR1 and CDR2 are MNHEY and SMNVEV (reference sequence). The V gene end was trimmed by 8 bases and the J gene end by 5 bases; junction bases not matched to a gene: 10. CDR3 sequence: CASGYRDRVHEQYF. CDR3 sequence (DNA): TGTGCCAGCGGTTACCGGGACAGGGTCCACGAGCAGTACTTC.

Here the CDR3 reads CSVEGGQTYEQYF. The DNA for the CDR3 is TGCAGCGTTGAAGGGGGACAGACCTACGAGCAGTACTTC. The rearrangement links TRBV29-1 to TRBJ2-7; 7 bases are shared with TRBD1. V shed 1 base and J 2 bases; nucleotides not matched to a gene: 2. The CDR3 has 13 amino acids. CDR1 is SQVTM, CDR2 ANQGSEA, per germline.

This chain connects TRBV28 to TRBJ2-3, with 11 bases matching TRBD2. V shed 5 bases, J shed 4 bases, and the junction held 8 bases outside the gene matches. Germline CDR1 MDHEN, CDR2 SYDVKM. This CDR3 spans 16 amino acids. CDR3 in amino acids: CASSVIAGGPADTQYF. The CDR3 region has the DNA TGTGCCAGCAGTGTAATAGCGGGAGGGCCGGCAGATACGCAGTATTTT.

The CDR3 here is CASSYWENTEAFF. DNA for the CDR3: TGTGCCAGCAGTTACTGGGAGAACACTGAAGCTTTCTTT. The chain employs TRBV6-2 or TRBV6-3 and TRBJ1-1, with D hard to call. Deletions cut 1 base from V and 1 base from J, with 4 bases between. Germline CDR1 is MNHEY and CDR2 is SVGEGT. The CDR3 is made up of 13 amino acids.

For this clone: Other DNA sequences in this sample translate to the same CDR3. The chain combines TRBV28 with TRBJ1-4; the D is unclear. V shed 6 bases and J shed 7 bases, with 9 bases lying between them. Germline-derived CDR1 and CDR2 are MDHEN and SYDVKM. The CDR3 runs 12 residues. The DNA of the CDR3 is TGTGCCAGCAGCCTTGTGGGTGAAAAACTGTTTTTT. Its protein is CASSLVGEKLFF.